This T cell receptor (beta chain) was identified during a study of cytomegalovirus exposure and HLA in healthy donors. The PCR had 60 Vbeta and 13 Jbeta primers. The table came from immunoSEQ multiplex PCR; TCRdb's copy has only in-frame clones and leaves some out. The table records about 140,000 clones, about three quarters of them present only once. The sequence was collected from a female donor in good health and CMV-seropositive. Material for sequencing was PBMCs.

CDR3 bases: TGCGCCAGCAGCTTGGCCGGACAGGGTCACTATGGCTACACCTTC. Encoded protein: CASSLAGQGHYGYTF. The chain has TRBV5-1 and TRBJ1-2; 8 bases agree with TRBD1. From germline, CDR1 is SGHRS and CDR2 YFSETQ. The CDR3 totals 15 residues. Trimming at V came to 0 bases and at J to 3 bases, leaving 4 bases not matched to a gene. The variable domain in full, completed from reference TRBV5-1 and TRBJ1-2, reads KAGVTQTPRYLIKTRGQQVTLSCSPISGHRSVSWYQQTPGQGLQFLFEYFSETQRNKGNFPGRFSGRQFSNSRSEMNVSTLELGDSALYLCASSLAGQGHYGYTFGSGTRLTVV.